The clone carrying this TCR beta chain is a singleton in its sample. Its antigen is still unknown. Controls lacked current or lifetime mood disorder and scored 5 or less on depressive symptoms. The data are from a study of untreated major depressive disorder. Method: immunoSEQ multiplex PCR; TCRdb's copy keeps in-frame clones and lacks some. Among 21,000 or so clones, 80% to 95% were seen once, and the ten largest hold 0.3% to 0.4%. Overall study findings and caveats: Differences in TRBV25-01 and TRBV02-01 usage did not reach significance.

Per germline, CDR1 MGHDK and CDR2 SYGVNS. V trimming: 6 bases; J trimming: 0 bases; junction bases outside the gene matches: 2. The CDR3 spans 14 residues. The sequence derives from a man aged 30 to 39 in good health. The chain is built from TRBV25-1 and TRBJ1-2; 9 positions match TRBD1. The sample was CD4+ T cells from PBMCs. The CDR3 DNA reads as TGTGCCAGCAGCGGGACAGGGACTAACTATGGCTACACCTTC. Translation gives CASSGTGTNYGYTF.